The present TCR beta chain was sequenced within a study of cytomegalovirus exposure and HLA in healthy donors. About the research overall: The early release's HLA-typed donors yielded approximately 81 million unique TCRs.

In regard to this clone: The antigen is undetermined.

Findings and caveats of the study: Common viral pathogens seemed to be connected with several of the most significant clusters, according to a later analysis.

Between the trimmed V and J ends, which lost 8 bases and 5 bases, there was a span of 25 bases. Germline CDR1 is MRHNA and CDR2 is SNTAGT. The CDR3 spans 18 residues. Primers: 60 Vbeta forward and 13 Jbeta reverse. Method: immunoSEQ multiplex PCR; TCRdb's copy keeps in-frame clones and lacks some. In the table there are fewer than 250,000 clones, 87% of which are singletons. The specimen sequenced was PBMCs. This TCR was recovered from a young man in good health and CMV-seronegative. V and J are TRBV6-4 and TRBJ1-6, with a weak D call TRBD1 (5 bases). The CDR3 sequence: CASVSRVVPPDHNSPLHF. DNA of the CDR3: TGTGCCAGCGTTAGCAGGGTCGTCCCTCCGGATCATAATTCACCCCTCCACTTT.